These 19 T cell receptor beta chains share one sample of origin, sequenced in a study of blood T cell repertoires in COVID-19. This table comes from immunoSEQ multiplex PCR, and its TCRdb copy is limited to in-frame clones, with some not included. The sample has 250,000 to 350,000 clones, over 75% seen once. Sequenced: PBMCs or T cells enriched from blood (not recorded which). The receptor set was obtained from a young woman who had recovered from COVID-19.

This chain uses TRBV7-2 with TRBJ2-3; 11 bases agree with TRBD2. The V segment lost 5 bases and the J segment 6 bases; nucleotides outside the gene matches: 10. Germline CDR1 is SGHTA and CDR2 is FQGNSA. This CDR3 comprises 16 residues. The CDR3 nucleotides read TGTGCCAGCAGCCTTAGCGGGGGGGCTCTCTACGATACGCAGTATTTT. Its translation is CASSLSGGALYDTQYF.

A note on this clone: Other DNA variants within this sample encode the same CDR3. The V and J genes are TRBV5-1 and TRBJ1-3, with 10 bases identical to TRBD1. Germline CDR1 reads SGHRS; CDR2 reads YFSETQ. The CDR3 is made up of 14 amino acids. Losses at the gene ends were 5 bases for V and 4 bases for J; bases not matched to a gene: 3. CDR3 loop: CASRGTGAGNTIYF. CDR3 in DNA: TGCGCCAGCAGGGGGACAGGGGCCGGAAACACCATATATTTT.

The chain is built from TRBV11-2 and TRBJ2-7; tentatively, D is TRBD1 (6 bases). Trimming removed 4 bases from V and 0 bases from J, with 10 bases in between. There are 14 residues in the CDR3. Looked up from germline, CDR1 is SGHAT and CDR2 is FQNNGV. This chain's CDR3 is CASSSDRTSYEQYF. DNA for the CDR3: TGTGCCAGCAGCTCCGACAGGACCTCCTACGAGCAGTACTTC. The full variable domain, with the rest looked up from reference TRBV11-2 and TRBJ2-7, is EAGVAQSPRYKIIEKRQSVAFWCNPISGHATLYWYQQILGQGPKLLIQFQNNGVVDDSQLPKDRFSAERLKGVDSTLKIQPAKLEDSAVYLCASSSDRTSYEQYFGPGTRLTVT.

This clone was seen just once. The chain carries TRBV29-1 and TRBJ1-1; 7 bases fit TRBD1. V lost 6 bases to trimming and J lost 2 bases; unmatched junction nucleotides: 6. Germline CDR1 reads SQVTM; CDR2 reads ANQGSEA. This CDR3 spans 13 amino acids. The CDR3, as DNA: TGCAGCGTCGACAGGGTCCTAAACACTGAAGCTTTCTTT. This gives the protein CSVDRVLNTEAFF.

The gene calls are TRBV5-1 and TRBJ2-3, with 8 bases lining up with TRBD2. Germline V gene sequence: CDR1 SGHRS, CDR2 YFSETQ. With V trimmed by 4 bases and J by 2 bases, 12 bases remained unmatched. The CDR3 loop spans 17 amino acids. DNA for the CDR3: TGCGCCAGCAGCCCCCAGACAACTAGCGGTTCCACAGATACGCAGTATTTT. Translated, it gives CASSPQTTSGSTDTQYF. Based on the CDR3 plus reference TRBV5-1 and TRBJ2-3, the full variable domain is KAGVTQTPRYLIKTRGQQVTLSCSPISGHRSVSWYQQTPGQGLQFLFEYFSETQRNKGNFPGRFSGRQFSNSRSEMNVSTLELGDSALYLCASSPQTTSGSTDTQYFGPGTRLTVL.

This chain joins TRBV27 and TRBJ2-7, with TRBD2 as a possible D gene (6 bases). The germline gives CDR1 MNHEY, CDR2 SMNVEV (reference sequence). This CDR3 is 11 amino acids long. With 9 bases removed from V and 7 bases from J, the gap between germline ends came to 13 bases. The DNA for the CDR3 is TGTGCCAGGCGGTTCGGGAGAGAGCAGTACTTC. It yields the protein CARRFGREQYF.

Regarding this clone: Other DNA sequences from this sample encode an identical CDR3 as well. V and J are TRBV28 and TRBJ1-1; D not certain. Germline lookup yields CDR1 MDHEN and CDR2 SYDVKM. This CDR3 contains 14 residues. V was pared by 4 bases and J by 0 bases, with 9 bases between. The CDR3 region is CASSSPGMNTEAFF. The DNA of the CDR3 is TGTGCCAGCAGTTCACCAGGCATGAACACTGAAGCTTTCTTT.

The chain couples TRBV27 to TRBJ2-2, with unresolved D. This CDR3 has 12 amino acids. Germline V gene data show CDR1 as MNHEY and CDR2 as SMNVEV (reference sequence). Deletions cut 4 bases from V and 6 bases from J, with 6 bases between. The CDR3 region has the DNA TGTGCCAGCAGTTGGAGAGCCGGGGAGCTGTTTTTT. The encoded protein is CASSWRAGELFF.

This clone was detected only a few times. The chain's CDR3 is CASRFSVNTEAFF. In DNA form, the CDR3 reads TGTGCCAGCAGATTTTCAGTGAACACTGAAGCTTTCTTT. V and J are TRBV6-4 and TRBJ1-1; D not certain. Germline CDR1 reads MRHNA; CDR2 reads SNTAGT. With 6 bases removed from V and 0 bases from J, the gap between germline ends came to 8 bases. The CDR3 sequence is 13 residues long.

The chain carries TRBV6-2 or TRBV6-3 and TRBJ2-3; 8 bases are shared with TRBD1. J gave up 3 bases and V 5 bases, and 7 bases lay outside the gene matches. Per the germline V gene, CDR1 is MNHEY and CDR2 is SVGEGT. This CDR3 comprises 15 residues. The CDR3 nucleotides are TGTGCCAGCAGTCCGGACAGGGTGGTAACAGATACGCAGTATTTT. This encodes CASSPDRVVTDTQYF.

In its sample, this clone was seen a few times. This chain uses TRBV4-1 with TRBJ2-7; no reliable D call. CDR3 length: 14 residues. Trimming took off 0 bases at V and 2 bases at J, with 8 bases between the two ends. Germline-derived CDR1 and CDR2 are MGHRA and YSYEKL. CDR3 protein: CASSQDPSPYEQYF. For the CDR3, the DNA is TGCGCCAGCAGCCAAGACCCGAGCCCCTACGAGCAGTACTTC.

There are a few counts of this clone. The J gene is TRBJ1-1, the V gene TRBV5-4; 10 nucleotides agree with TRBD1. Germline V lookup: CDR1 SGHNT, CDR2 YYREEE (reference sequence). The CDR3 length is 16 residues. The V segment lost 1 base and the J segment 4 bases; nucleotides outside the gene matches: 7. The CDR3 sequence is CASSLSMWTGGTEAFF. DNA for the CDR3: TGTGCCAGCAGCTTGAGTATGTGGACAGGGGGCACTGAAGCTTTCTTT.

This chain connects TRBV28 to TRBJ1-2, with D possibly TRBD1 on 5 matching bases. The CDR3 is 12 amino acids. The ends were cut back, 1 base at V and 13 bases at J, with 13 bases in the middle. Germline CDR1 is MDHEN and CDR2 is SYDVKM. The CDR3 here is CASSLYEGTFTF. The CDR3 DNA reads as TGTGCCAGCAGTTTATATGAGGGGACTTTCACCTTC.

This rearrangement joins TRBV29-1 to TRBJ2-7; D call uncertain. Germline assignment: CDR1 SQVTM and CDR2 ANQGSEA. Trimming stripped 4 bases from V and 1 base from J, with 14 bases between. The CDR3 has 14 amino acids. DNA of the CDR3: TGCAGCGTTGCGGGTGTCGAGGCGTCCTACGAGCAGTACTTC. Residues: CSVAGVEASYEQYF.

This clone was counted between two and nine times. For the CDR3, the DNA is TGTGCTAGTGGTACCCTAGGATTAGGGGACACTGAAGCTTTCTTT. It translates to CASGTLGLGDTEAFF. The V call is TRBV12-5, the J call TRBJ1-1; tentative D call: TRBD1 (5 bases). The V gene lost 5 bases and the J gene lost 3 bases, with 16 bases spanning the gap. CDR1 and CDR2 from the germline V gene are LGHNT and FRNRAP. The CDR3 is 15 residues long. The complete variable domain, with remaining parts taken from reference TRBV12-5 and TRBJ1-1, reads DARVTQTPRHKVTEMGQEVTMRCQPILGHNTVFWYRQTMMQGLELLAYFRNRAPLDDSGMPKDRFSAEMPDATLATLKIQPSEPRDSAVYFCASGTLGLGDTEAFFGQGTRLTVV.

The CDR3 region is CAISESKGLSGNTIYF. CDR3 coding DNA: TGTGCCATCAGTGAGTCGAAGGGACTCTCTGGAAACACCATATATTTT. V usage is TRBV10-3 and J usage is TRBJ1-3; D possibly corresponds to TRBD1 (5 bases). Looked up from germline, CDR1 is ENHRY and CDR2 is SYGVKD. The CDR3 has 16 residues. The V end lost 0 bases, the J end lost 0 bases, and 9 bases lay between the germline ends.

CDR3 DNA: TGTGCCAGCAGCCACCGGACAGGAGTCTATGGCTACACCTTC. This gives the protein CASSHRTGVYGYTF. This chain uses TRBV3-1 (or the pseudogene TRBV3-2) with TRBJ1-2, with 7 bases fitting TRBD1. Germline CDR1 is LGHDT and CDR2 is YNNKEL (reference sequence). J was trimmed by 4 bases and V by 3 bases; bases with no gene match: 5. This CDR3 comprises 14 residues.

V is TRBV28 and J is TRBJ2-7, with 7 bases aligning to TRBD1. The germline V gene has CDR1 MDHEN and CDR2 SYDVKM. Trimming at V came to 4 bases and at J to 7 bases, leaving 4 bases not matched to a gene. The CDR3 covers 12 residues. The chain's CDR3 is CASSSQGVEQYF. The CDR3 nucleotides are TGTGCCAGCAGTTCCCAGGGGGTTGAGCAGTACTTC.

This sequence joins TRBV4-2 and TRBJ1-1; D might be TRBD1 (5 bases). The CDR3 length is 14 residues. Germline values: CDR1 LGHNA, CDR2 YNFKEQ. Trimming took 4 bases from V and 1 from J, leaving 10 bases between them. CDR3 in DNA: TGTGCCAGCAGCCGAGCCAGGGAGAACACTGAAGCTTTCTTT. This encodes CASSRARENTEAFF.